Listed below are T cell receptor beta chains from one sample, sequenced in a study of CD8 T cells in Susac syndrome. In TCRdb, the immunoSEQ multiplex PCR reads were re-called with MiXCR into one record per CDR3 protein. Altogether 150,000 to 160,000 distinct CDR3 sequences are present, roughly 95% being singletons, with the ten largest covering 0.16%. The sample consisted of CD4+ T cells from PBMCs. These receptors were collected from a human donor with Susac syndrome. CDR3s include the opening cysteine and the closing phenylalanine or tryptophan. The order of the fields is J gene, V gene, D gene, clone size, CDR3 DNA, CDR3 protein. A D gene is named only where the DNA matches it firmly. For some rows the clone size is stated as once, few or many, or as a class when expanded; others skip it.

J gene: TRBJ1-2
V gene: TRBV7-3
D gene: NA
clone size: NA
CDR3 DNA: TGTGCCAGCAGCTTAAAAGGTGGGAGCTACACCTTC
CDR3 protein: CASSLKGGSYTF

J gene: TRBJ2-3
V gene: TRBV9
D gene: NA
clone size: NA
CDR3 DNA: TGTGCCAGCAGCGTAGGAATGGGTACGCAGTATTTT
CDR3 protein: CASSVGMGTQYF

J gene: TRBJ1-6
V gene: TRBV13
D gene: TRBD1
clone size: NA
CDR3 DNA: TGTGCCAGCAGCTTGACAGGGGGCAATTCACCCCTCCACTTT
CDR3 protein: CASSLTGGNSPLHF

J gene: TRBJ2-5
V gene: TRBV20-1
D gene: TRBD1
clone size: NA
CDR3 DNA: TGCAGTGCTATCCCCGACAGGGGGCGGAGGGAGACCCAGTACTTC
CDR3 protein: CSAIPDRGRRETQYF

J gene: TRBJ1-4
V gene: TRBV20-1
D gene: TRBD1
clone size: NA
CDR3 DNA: TGCAGTGCTAGAGATCCGGGACAGGGGGAAAAACTGTTTTTT
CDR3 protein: CSARDPGQGEKLFF

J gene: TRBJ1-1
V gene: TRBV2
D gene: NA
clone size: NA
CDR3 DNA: TGTGCCAGCAGTGGGCGAATGAACACTGAAGCTTTCTTT
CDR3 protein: CASSGRMNTEAFF

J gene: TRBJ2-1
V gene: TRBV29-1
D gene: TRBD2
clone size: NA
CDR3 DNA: TGCAGCGTTGAATCGGCTAGCGGGGGGTACAATGAGCAGTTCTTC
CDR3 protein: CSVESASGGYNEQFF

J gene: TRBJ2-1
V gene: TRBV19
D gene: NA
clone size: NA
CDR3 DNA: TGTGCCAGTAGTAAGGGTCGGGACCCCAATGAGCAGTTCTTC
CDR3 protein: CASSKGRDPNEQFF

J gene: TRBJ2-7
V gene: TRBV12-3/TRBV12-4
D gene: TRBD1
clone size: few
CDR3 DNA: TGTGCCAGCAGTTGGGGACAGACCTACGAGCAGTACTTC
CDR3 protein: CASSWGQTYEQYF

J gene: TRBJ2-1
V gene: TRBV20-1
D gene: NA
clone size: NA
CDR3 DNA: TGCAGTGCTTCGCCTGACAGCCAGCAGTTCTTC
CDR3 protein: CSASPDSQQFF

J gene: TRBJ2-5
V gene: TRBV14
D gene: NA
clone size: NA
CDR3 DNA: TGTGCCAGCAGCCAAGATTTGGGGAAGACCCAGTACTTC
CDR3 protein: CASSQDLGKTQYF

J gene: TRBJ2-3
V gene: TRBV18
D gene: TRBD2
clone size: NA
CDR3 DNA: TGTGCCAGCTCCCCGCTAGCGGGGGGGCAGACCGGCACAGATACGCAGTATTTT
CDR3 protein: CASSPLAGGQTGTDTQYF

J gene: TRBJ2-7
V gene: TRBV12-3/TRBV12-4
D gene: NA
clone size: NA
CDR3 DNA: TGTGCCAGCAGTTACAATCGGGCCGGGGGCTACGAGCAGTACTTC
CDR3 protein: CASSYNRAGGYEQYF